The entry below describes one T cell receptor (beta chain). Antigen specificity is unknown. Losses at the gene ends were 4 bases for V and 8 bases for J; bases not matched to a gene: 12. CDR3 length equals 16 residues. Germline CDR1 reads MDHEN; CDR2 reads SYDVKM. The sample originates from a study of blood T cells in healthy people across ages. Turning to the study itself: Capture via template switching afforded approximately one barcoded beta molecule per two T cells.

General observations from the study: The study found TCR beta diversity correlated strongly with naive T cell percentage.

PCR was performed a second time for about 7 to 11 cycles using a sample-barcoded 5' primer and a J-beta primer mix. One entry per CDR3 protein, called by TCRdb with MiXCR from the 5' RACE reads. This table has 1,500,000 or so distinct CDR3 sequences, around 59% appearing once. Donation came from healthy Caucasian individuals in Russia who were aged 6 to 90. Every participating donor contributed 7.5 to 10 milliliters of peripheral blood through a draw. Sequencing used blood. The V and J genes are TRBV28 and TRBJ1-1; 11 bases line up with TRBD1. The receptor was derived from a man aged 18 to 29 in good health. CDR3 sequence reads: CASSSLDRGRGREAFF. In DNA form, the CDR3 reads TGTGCCAGCAGTTCCCTGGACAGGGGGCGCGGCAGGGAAGCTTTCTTT. Full variable domain (missing parts from reference TRBV28 and TRBJ1-1): DVKVTQSSRYLVKRTGEKVFLECVQDMDHENMFWYRQDPGLGLRLIYFSYDVKMKEKGDIPEGYSVSREKKERFSLILESASTNQTSMYLCASSSLDRGRGREAFFGQGTRLTVV.